The 5 T cell receptor beta chains below were found in one sample sequenced in a study of graft-versus-host responses after intestinal transplantation. Their specific antigens are unknown. Clones were sequenced by immunoSEQ multiplex PCR, and TCRdb holds only the in-frame ones, with some missing. The data contain about 51,000 clones, about 90% of them singletons. The sequences come from unstimulated CD4+ T cells sorted from spleen or lymph node cells, collected before transplant. These receptors were collected from a human donor who was the organ donor for an intestinal transplant.

The V and J genes are TRBV5-1 and TRBJ1-1, with 10 bases fitting TRBD1. The CDR3 covers 18 residues. After removal of 0 bases from V and 1 base from J, the junction contained 9 bases not matched to a gene. CDR1 is SGHRS and CDR2 is YFSETQ in the germline V gene. The CDR3 here is CASSLVPTGGPENTEAFF. CDR3 DNA sequence: TGCGCCAGCAGCTTGGTGCCGACAGGGGGCCCTGAGAACACTGAAGCTTTCTTT.

This chain uses TRBV9 with TRBJ2-7; TRBD2 matches at 11 bases. Per germline, CDR1 SGDLS and CDR2 YYNGEE. The CDR3 is 15 amino acids. With V trimmed by 4 bases and J by 7 bases, 10 bases remained unmatched. The CDR3 sequence is CASSSRLAGISEQYF. For the CDR3, the DNA is TGTGCCAGCAGCTCCAGACTAGCGGGGATCTCGGAGCAGTACTTC.

This chain uses TRBV5-1 with TRBJ2-1, with 9 bases identical to TRBD2. Germline CDR1 SGHRS, CDR2 YFSETQ. The CDR3 is made up of 14 amino acids. V lost 7 bases, J lost 4 bases, and 6 bases stayed unmatched. CDR3 sequence reads: CASSPGLAYNEQFF. Written as DNA, the CDR3 is TGCGCCAGCTCCCCGGGACTAGCATACAATGAGCAGTTCTTC.

The DNA of the CDR3 is TGTGCCAGCAGCGGGACAGGGACAGGAAACACCATATATTTT. Its protein is CASSGTGTGNTIYF. This chain joins TRBV7-9 and TRBJ1-3; 9 bases are a match to TRBD1. V shed 5 bases, J shed 4 bases, and the junction held 3 bases outside the gene matches. Germline CDR1 is SEHNR and CDR2 is FQNEAQ (reference sequence). This CDR3 comprises 14 residues.

The chain uses TRBV28 and TRBJ2-2; D might be TRBD1 (6 bases). CDR1 and CDR2 (germline): MDHEN, SYDVKM. This CDR3 spans 13 amino acids. DNA for the CDR3: TGTCCTTACAGGGAATATCGCACCGGGGAGCTGTTTTTT. Its translation: CPYREYRTGELFF.